This T cell receptor beta chain was identified during a study of blood T cell repertoires in COVID-19. For the study at large: COVID-19 samples collected from the United States, Italy and Spain covered acute and convalescent phases. In each case, the material was cDNA or gDNA derived from T cells, B-cell-depleted T cells, or PBMCs.

The germline CDR1 and CDR2 sequences are MNHEY and SMNVEV (reference sequence). The CDR3 extends over 15 amino acids. Trimming shortened V by 5 bases and J by 7 bases, and 15 bases separated the two germline ends. Original handling: By means of reference gene primer amplification, nucleated cell counts were estimated. Here immunoSEQ multiplex PCR was the method, and the copy in TCRdb shows in-frame clones only, minus some. The V and J calls and clone size are taken from that table; D and trimming were inferred from the DNA. The sample consists of over 50,000 clones, around 87% of them appearing once.

The genes are TRBV27 and TRBJ1-6, with D perhaps matching TRBD1 (6 bases). The sample taken for sequencing was peripheral blood. This clonotype originated in a man aged 60 to 75 with acute or convalescent COVID-19. CDR3 nucleotides: TGTGCCAGCAGTGGGTGGGACACCGGGAATTCACCCCTCCACTTT. Residues: CASSGWDTGNSPLHF.